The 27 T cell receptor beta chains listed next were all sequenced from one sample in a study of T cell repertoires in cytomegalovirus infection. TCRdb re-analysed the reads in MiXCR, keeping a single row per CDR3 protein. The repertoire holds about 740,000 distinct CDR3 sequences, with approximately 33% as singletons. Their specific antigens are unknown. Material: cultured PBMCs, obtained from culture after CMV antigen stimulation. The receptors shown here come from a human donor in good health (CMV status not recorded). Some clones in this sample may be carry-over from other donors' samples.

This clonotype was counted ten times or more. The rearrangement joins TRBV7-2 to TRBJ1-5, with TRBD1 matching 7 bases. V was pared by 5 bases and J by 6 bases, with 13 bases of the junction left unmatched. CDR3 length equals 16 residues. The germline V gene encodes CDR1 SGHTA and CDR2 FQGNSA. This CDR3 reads CASSTFLTGVSQPQHF. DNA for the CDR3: TGTGCCAGCAGCACCTTTCTAACAGGGGTGAGTCAGCCCCAGCATTTT.

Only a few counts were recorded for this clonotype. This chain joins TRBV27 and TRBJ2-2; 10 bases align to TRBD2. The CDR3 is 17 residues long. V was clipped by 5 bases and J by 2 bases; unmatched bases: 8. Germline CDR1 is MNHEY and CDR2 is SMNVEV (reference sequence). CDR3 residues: CASSRLGTSVNTGELFF. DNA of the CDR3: TGTGCCAGCAGTCGGCTCGGGACTAGCGTTAACACCGGGGAGCTGTTTTTT.

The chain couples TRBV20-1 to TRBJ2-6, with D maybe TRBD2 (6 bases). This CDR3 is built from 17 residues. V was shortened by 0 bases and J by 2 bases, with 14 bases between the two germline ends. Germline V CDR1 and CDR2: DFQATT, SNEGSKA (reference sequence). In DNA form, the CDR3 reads TGCAGTGCTAGAGATCCGGCGGGGTCTGCTGGGGCCAACGTCCTGACTTTC. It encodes CSARDPAGSAGANVLTF.

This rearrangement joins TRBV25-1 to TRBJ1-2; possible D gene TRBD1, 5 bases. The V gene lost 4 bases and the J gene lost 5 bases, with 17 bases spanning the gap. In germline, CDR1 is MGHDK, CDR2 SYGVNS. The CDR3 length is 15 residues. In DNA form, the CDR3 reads TGTGCCAGCAGTGGAGCGGAGGGGCCGAGGTATGGCTACACCTTC. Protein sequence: CASSGAEGPRYGYTF.

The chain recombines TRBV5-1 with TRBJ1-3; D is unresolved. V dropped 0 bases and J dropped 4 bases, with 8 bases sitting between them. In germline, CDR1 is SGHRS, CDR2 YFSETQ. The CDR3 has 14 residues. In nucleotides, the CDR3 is TGCGCCAGCAGCTTGGGAGCAGCGGGAAACACCATATATTTT. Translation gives CASSLGAAGNTIYF.

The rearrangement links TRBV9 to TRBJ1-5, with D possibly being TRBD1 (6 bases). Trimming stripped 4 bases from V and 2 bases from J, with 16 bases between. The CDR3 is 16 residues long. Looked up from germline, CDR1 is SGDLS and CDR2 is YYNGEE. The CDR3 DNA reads TGTGCCAGCAGCACCCTACCAGGGGTAGGCAATCAGCCCCAGCATTTT. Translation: CASSTLPGVGNQPQHF.

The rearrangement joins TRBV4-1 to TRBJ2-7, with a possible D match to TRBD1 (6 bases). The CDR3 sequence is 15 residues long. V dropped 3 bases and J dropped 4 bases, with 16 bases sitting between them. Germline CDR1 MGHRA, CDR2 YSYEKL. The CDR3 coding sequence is TGCGCCAGCAGCCAGTACATCAGGGGAGTATACGAGCAGTACTTC. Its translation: CASSQYIRGVYEQYF.

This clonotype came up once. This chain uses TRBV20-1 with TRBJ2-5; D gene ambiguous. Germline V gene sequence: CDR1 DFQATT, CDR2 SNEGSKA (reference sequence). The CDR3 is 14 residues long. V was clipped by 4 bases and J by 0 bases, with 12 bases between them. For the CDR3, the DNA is TGCAGTGCTAAGGTCGTCGGTGACCAAGAGACCCAGTACTTC. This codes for CSAKVVGDQETQYF.

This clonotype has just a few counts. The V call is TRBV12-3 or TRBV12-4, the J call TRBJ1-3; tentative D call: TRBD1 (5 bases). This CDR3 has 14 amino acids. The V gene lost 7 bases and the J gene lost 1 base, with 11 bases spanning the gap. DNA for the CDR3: TGTGCCAGCACCCTGAGGGGTTCTGGAAACACCATATATTTT. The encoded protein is CASTLRGSGNTIYF.

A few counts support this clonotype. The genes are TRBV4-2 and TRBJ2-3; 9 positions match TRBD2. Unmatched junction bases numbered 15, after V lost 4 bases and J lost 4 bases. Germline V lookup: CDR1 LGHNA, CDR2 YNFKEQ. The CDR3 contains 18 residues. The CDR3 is CASSLTRSGGPGADTQYF. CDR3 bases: TGTGCCAGCAGCCTCACTAGGAGCGGGGGGCCAGGTGCAGATACGCAGTATTTT.

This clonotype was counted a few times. CDR3 sequence: CASSLSIGDRGGYGYTF. The CDR3 DNA reads as TGTGCCAGCAGTTTATCTATCGGGGACAGGGGCGGATATGGCTACACCTTC. The rearrangement links TRBV27 to TRBJ1-2, with 10 positions matching TRBD1. This CDR3 has 17 residues. The trim removed 0 bases at V and 5 bases at J, leaving 9 bases unmatched. Germline V gene sequence: CDR1 MNHEY, CDR2 SMNVEV (reference sequence).

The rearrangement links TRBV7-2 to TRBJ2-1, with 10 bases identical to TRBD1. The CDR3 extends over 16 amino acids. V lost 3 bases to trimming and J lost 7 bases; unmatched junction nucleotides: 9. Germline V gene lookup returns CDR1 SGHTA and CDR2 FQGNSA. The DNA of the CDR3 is TGTGCCAGCAGCTTGTCCGGGACAGGGGTCCAAAATGAGCAGTTCTTC. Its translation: CASSLSGTGVQNEQFF.

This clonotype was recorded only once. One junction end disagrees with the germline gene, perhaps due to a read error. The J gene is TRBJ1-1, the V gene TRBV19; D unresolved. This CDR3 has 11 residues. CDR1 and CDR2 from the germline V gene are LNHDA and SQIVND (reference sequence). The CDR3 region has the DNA TGCCAAGCACCGGGCGACACTGAAGCTTTCTTT. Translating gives CQAPGDTEAFF.

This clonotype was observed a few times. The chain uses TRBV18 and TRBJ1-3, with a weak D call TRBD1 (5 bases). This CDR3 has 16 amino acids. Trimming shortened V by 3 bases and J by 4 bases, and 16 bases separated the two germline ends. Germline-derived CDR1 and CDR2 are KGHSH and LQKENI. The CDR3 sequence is CASSPRQGNLGNTIYF. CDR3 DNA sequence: TGTGCCAGCTCACCTCGCCAGGGCAATTTGGGAAACACCATATATTTT. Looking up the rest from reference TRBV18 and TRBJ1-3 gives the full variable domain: NAGVMQNPRHLVRRRGQEARLRCSPMKGHSHVYWYRQLPEEGLKFMVYLQKENIIDESGMPKERFSAEFPKEGPSILRIQQVVRGDSAAYFCASSPRQGNLGNTIYFGEGSWLTVV.

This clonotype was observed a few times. The CDR3 DNA sequence: TGCAGTGCTAGAGATTTTAGGGCAGTAACTGAAGCTTTCTTT. Translation gives CSARDFRAVTEAFF. The chain has TRBV20-1 and TRBJ1-1, with D uncertain. Trimming left V 0 bases short and J 5 bases short, with 13 bases between. The germline gives CDR1 DFQATT, CDR2 SNEGSKA (reference sequence). This CDR3 comprises 14 residues.

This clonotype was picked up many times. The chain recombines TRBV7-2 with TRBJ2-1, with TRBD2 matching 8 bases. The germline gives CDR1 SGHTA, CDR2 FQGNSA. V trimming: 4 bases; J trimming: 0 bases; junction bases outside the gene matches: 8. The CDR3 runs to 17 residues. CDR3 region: CASSSRTSLSSYNEQFF. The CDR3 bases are TGTGCCAGCAGCTCCCGGACTAGCCTAAGCTCCTACAATGAGCAGTTCTTC.

The CDR3 protein is CASSQPGQGRYEQYF. CDR3 nucleotide sequence: TGTGCCAGCAGCCAACCGGGACAGGGGCGCTACGAGCAGTACTTC. The V gene is TRBV4-2, the J gene TRBJ2-7; TRBD1 matches 10 bases. CDR3 size: 15 residues. V was pared by 2 bases and J by 3 bases, with 4 bases of the junction left unmatched. Looked up from germline, CDR1 is LGHNA and CDR2 is YNFKEQ.

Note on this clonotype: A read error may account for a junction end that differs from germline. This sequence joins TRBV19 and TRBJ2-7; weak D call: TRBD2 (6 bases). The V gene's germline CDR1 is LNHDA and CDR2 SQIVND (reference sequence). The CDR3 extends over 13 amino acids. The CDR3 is CANPRDWAYEQYF. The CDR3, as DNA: TGTGCCAACCCCCGGGACTGGGCCTACGAGCAGTACTTT.

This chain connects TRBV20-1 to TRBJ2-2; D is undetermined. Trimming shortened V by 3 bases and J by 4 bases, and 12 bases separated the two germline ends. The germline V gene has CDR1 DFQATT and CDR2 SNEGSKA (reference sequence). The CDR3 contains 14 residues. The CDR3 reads CSASNYAGTGELFF. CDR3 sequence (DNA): TGCAGTGCTAGTAACTACGCCGGCACCGGGGAGCTGTTTTTT.

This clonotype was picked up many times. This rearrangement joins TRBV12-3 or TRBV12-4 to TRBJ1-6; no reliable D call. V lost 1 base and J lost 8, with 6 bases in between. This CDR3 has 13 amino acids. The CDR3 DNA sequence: TGTGCCAGCAGTTTAGGTGGGGATTCACCCCTCCACTTT. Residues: CASSLGGDSPLHF.

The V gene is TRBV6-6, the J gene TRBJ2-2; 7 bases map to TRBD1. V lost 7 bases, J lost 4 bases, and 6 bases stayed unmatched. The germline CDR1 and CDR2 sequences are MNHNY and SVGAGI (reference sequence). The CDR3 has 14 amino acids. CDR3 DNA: TGTGCCAGCAAGGGCAGGGGGAGCACCGGGGAGCTGTTTTTT. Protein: CASKGRGSTGELFF.

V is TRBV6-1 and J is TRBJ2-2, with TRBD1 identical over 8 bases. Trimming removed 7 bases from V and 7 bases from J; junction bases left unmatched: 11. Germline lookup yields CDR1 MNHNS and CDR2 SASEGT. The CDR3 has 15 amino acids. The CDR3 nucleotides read TGTGCCAGCATCCTGGACAGGGCCGAGGGCGGGGAGCTGTTTTTT. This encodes CASILDRAEGGELFF.

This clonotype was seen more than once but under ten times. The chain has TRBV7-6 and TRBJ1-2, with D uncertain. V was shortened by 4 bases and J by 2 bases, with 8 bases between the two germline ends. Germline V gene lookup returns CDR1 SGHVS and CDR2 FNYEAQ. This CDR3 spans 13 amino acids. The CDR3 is CASSSPKNYGYTF. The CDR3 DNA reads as TGTGCCAGCAGCTCGCCTAAGAACTATGGCTACACCTTC.

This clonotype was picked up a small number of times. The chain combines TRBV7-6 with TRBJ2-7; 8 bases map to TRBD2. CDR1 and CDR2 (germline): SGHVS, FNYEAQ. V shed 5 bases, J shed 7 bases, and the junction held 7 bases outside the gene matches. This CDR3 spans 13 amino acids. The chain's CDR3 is CASSPRPGGEQYF. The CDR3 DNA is TGTGCCAGCAGCCCGCGACCGGGAGGGGAGCAGTACTTC.

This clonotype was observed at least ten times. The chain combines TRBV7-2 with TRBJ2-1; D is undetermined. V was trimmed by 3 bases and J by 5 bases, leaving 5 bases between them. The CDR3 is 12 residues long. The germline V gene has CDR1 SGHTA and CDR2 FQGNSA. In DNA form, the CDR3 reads TGTGCCAGCAGCTTCAGGAACAATGAGCAGTTCTTC. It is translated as CASSFRNNEQFF.

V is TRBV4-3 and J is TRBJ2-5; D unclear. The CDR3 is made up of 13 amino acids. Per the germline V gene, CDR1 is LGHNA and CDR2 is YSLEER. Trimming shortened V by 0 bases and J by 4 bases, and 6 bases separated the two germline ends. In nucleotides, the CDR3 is TGCGCCAGCAGCCAAGAATCTCGAGAGACCCAGTACTTC. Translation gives CASSQESRETQYF.

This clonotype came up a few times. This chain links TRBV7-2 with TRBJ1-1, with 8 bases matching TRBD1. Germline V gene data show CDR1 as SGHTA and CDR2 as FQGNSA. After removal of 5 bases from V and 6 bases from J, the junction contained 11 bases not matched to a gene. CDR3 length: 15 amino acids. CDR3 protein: CASSPRTGSRAEAFF. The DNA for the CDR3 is TGTGCCAGCAGCCCGCGGACAGGGTCGCGTGCTGAAGCTTTCTTT.